A single TCR beta chain is shown here with its context. Its antigen specificity is not known. Qualities for individual bases were not recorded, and no much larger clone is one base off. The sample originates from a study of memory CD4+ T cells and cytomegalovirus serostatus (dated by TCRdb to between 2018 and 2021). Regarding the study in general: The cohort included roughly 35 healthy adults from Belgium, of whom 9 were CMV seropositive and roughly 24 were CMV seronegative. CD4+ memory TCRbeta repertoires of a Belgian cohort with known cytomegalovirus serostatus were sequenced in order to replicate a published TCR-based CMV serostatus classifier. Overall study outcomes, separate from this receptor: For CMV serostatus prediction, a median bootstrapped AUC of 0.95 was reached with the original framework, and a median bootstrapped AUC of roughly 0.89 was reached with a US-trained random forest. On the Belgian cohort, the classifier built on the original framework reached a median bootstrapped AUC of roughly 0.96, with a 95% CI of 0.76-1.00. Results were interpreted as suggesting that the CMV-associated TCR signature is largely present in the CD4+ memory repertoire. Only CD4+CD45RO+ memory cells were sequenced, in contrast to the original study, in which naive and memory CD4+ and CD8+ populations were covered. Among the 150 to 200 previously reported CMV-associated TCRbeta sequences, 67 showed up in the CD4+ memory repertoires, with each one found in between one and five individuals.

From the cysteine through the phenylalanine, the CDR3 covers 13 amino acids. Only the CDR3 DNA stays, 39 bases, in frame from base 1. The germline V gene (reference sequence) gives CDR1 as GTSNPN and CDR2 as SVGIG. Trimming costs V 3 bases and J 0 bases, and their ends lie 5 bases apart. A FACSAria II was used to sort memory CD4+ T cells, defined as single viable CD3+CD4+CD8-CD45RO+ cells. CMV serostatus was determined with a Roche Elecsys assay detecting serum IgG against CMV pp150, pp28, p38 and p52. After thawing, total CD4+ T cells were enriched by positive selection with CD4 magnetic microbeads. The samples came from a different study that was designed specifically to examine the CD4+ T cell memory repertoire. Peripheral blood mononuclear cells were isolated and cryopreserved following standard operating procedures; serum was stored at -80 °C. CD3-PerCP (BW264/56), CD4-APC (RPA-T4), CD45RO-PE (UCHT1) and CD8-Pacific Orange (3B5) antibodies were used for staining, and non-viable cells were excluded with Sytox blue.

The Quick-DNA Microprep Kit was used to extract genomic DNA from the sorted cells. Amplification of TCRbeta DNA was done with the immunoSEQ hsTCRbeta kit, following the protocol from the manufacturer. An Illumina MiSeq instrument was used to sequence the TCRbeta libraries. Concerning the study's data processing: Following removal of out-of-frame sequences, more than 2,000,000 distinct TCRbeta sequences were retained, with an average of roughly 71,000 per individual. Two values were used to score each individual: the count of about 160 previously reported CMV-associated TCRbeta sequences and the total count of productive distinct TCRbeta sequences. A beta-binomial model was reimplemented in Python, and scikit-learn random forests with default parameters were trained on data from the US cohort. Classifier performance on the Belgian cohort was summarized as median AUC with percentile confidence intervals calculated over 10,000 bootstrap iterations. Imported from immuneACCESS, the table was reduced by TCRdb to in-frame sequences with V and J called. These copies leave out some clones; in studies compared against another copy, an unresolved V gene accounts for under half, and the cause of the remainder is not known. That table gives V, J and clone size, and the DNA gave D and trimming. This sample gives about 43,000 clones in total; around four fifths of them show up just once. The biggest ten clones account for 0.55% to 0.7% of the sample.

Sequencing was carried out using memory CD4+ T cells from blood. The sequence joins TRBV30 to TRBJ1-4, with the D gene not clear enough to name. The sequence was obtained from an adult in good health and CMV-seronegative. The DNA reads as follows: TGTGCCTGGAGCGAGGCAACTAATGAAAAACTGTTTTTT. Translated, this is CAWSEATNEKLFF.